This TCR beta chain derives from a study of shared clonotypes between healthy human individuals. Turning to the study itself: Those who served as donors were two women and a few men between the ages of 18 and 49. Study outcomes and limitations: Rarefaction curves obtained for sorted subsets showed sequencing incomplete despite large depth. Among non-shared clonotypes, generation probabilities were lower than among those shared by all four donors.

TCRdb keeps only in-frame clones here, not all; method: immunoSEQ multiplex PCR. The sample lists 2 million to 3 million clones, 93% occurring once. The CDR3 spans 15 residues. Germline V CDR1 and CDR2: LNHDA, SQIVND (reference sequence). The V and J ends lost 0 bases and 0 bases respectively, with 8 bases between them. On this clone itself: What it recognizes is unknown.

What was sequenced was naive CD4+ T cells from PBMCs. Subset indicated: CD45RA+ positively selected. The origin of this receptor is a man younger than 30 in good health. Some clones in this sample may be carry-over from other donors' samples. V is TRBV19 and J is TRBJ1-1, with D possibly being TRBD1 (5 bases). The CDR3 loop reads CASSIEGRVNTEAFF. CDR3 in DNA: TGTGCCAGTAGTATAGAAGGCAGGGTGAACACTGAAGCTTTCTTT.